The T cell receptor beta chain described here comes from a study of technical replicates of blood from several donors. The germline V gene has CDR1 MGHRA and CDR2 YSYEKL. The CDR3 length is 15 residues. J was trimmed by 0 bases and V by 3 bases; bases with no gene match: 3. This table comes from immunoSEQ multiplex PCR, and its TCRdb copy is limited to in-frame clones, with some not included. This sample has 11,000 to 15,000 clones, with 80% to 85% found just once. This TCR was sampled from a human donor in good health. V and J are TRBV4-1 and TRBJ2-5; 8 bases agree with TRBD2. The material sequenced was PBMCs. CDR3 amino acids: CASSQELADQETQYF. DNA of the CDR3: TGCGCCAGCAGCCAGGAACTAGCGGACCAAGAGACCCAGTACTTC.